The rows below give T cell receptor beta chains drawn from one sample of a study of long-term antiretroviral therapy in people with HIV. Libraries were prepared by immunoSEQ multiplex PCR; TCRdb keeps only in-frame clonotypes and omits some of them. This sample yields tens of thousands of clones, of which approximately 80% are seen a single time; 5.5% to 8.5% belongs to the top ten. The starting material was unsorted PBMCs, obtained 0.3 years after starting antiretroviral therapy. The receptors derive from a man aged 40-49 years with HIV. CDR3s include the opening cysteine and the closing phenylalanine or tryptophan. D genes are given only for firm matches. Clone size is stated in some rows and not others, as once, few, many or a class when expanded.

D gene	clone size	V gene	J gene	CDR3 DNA	CDR3 protein
-	-	TRBV7-2	TRBJ1-5	TGTGCCAGCAGCTTAGGTCTGGGACAGCCCCAGCATTTT	CASSLGLGQPQHF
-	-	TRBV5-4	TRBJ2-3	TGTGCCAGCAGCTTGGATGGGCACAACACAGATACGCAGTATTTT	CASSLDGHNTDTQYF
TRBD1	-	TRBV6-5	TRBJ1-5	TGTGCCAGCAGAAGGGACAGGAACAATCAGCCCCAGCATTTT	CASRRDRNNQPQHF
-	-	TRBV11-2	TRBJ2-2	TGTGCCAGCAGCCGTGACAGGGAGGGGACCGGGGAGCTGTTTTTT	CASSRDREGTGELFF
-	-	TRBV6-1	TRBJ2-7	TGTGCCAGCAGTGAAGACGCGGACTCCTACGAGCAGTACTTC	CASSEDADSYEQYF
-	-	TRBV6-6	TRBJ2-1	TGTGCCAGCAGTTACTCGATGTGGGATGAGCAGTTCTTC	CASSYSMWDEQFF
-	-	TRBV6-5	TRBJ1-2	TGTGCCAGCAGTTACTCAACCGGGAGAGGCTACACCTTC	CASSYSTGRGYTF
-	few	TRBV6-5	TRBJ1-2	TGTGCCAGCAGTTACGGCGTCAGGGCTCATCGCTACACCTTC	CASSYGVRAHRYTF
-	-	TRBV10-1	TRBJ2-2	TGCGCCAGCAATCAACAGGGAAAGCGGGAGCTGTTTTTT	CASNQQGKRELFF
-	-	TRBV9	TRBJ1-2	TGTGCCAGCAGCGTAGGAACGGCTGGGGAGGGCTACACCTTC	CASSVGTAGEGYTF
-	-	TRBV2	TRBJ1-2	TGTGCCAGCAGGGGGGCCAGGATTGGCTATGGCTACACCTTC	CASRGARIGYGYTF
-	-	TRBV4-3	TRBJ2-7	TGCGCCGCGGGGACGGGGGACTCCTACGAGCAGTACTTC	CAAGTGDSYEQYF
-	once	TRBV5-6	TRBJ2-5	TGTGCCAGCAGCCCGGGGAGGGGGCGTCAAGAGACCCAGTACTTC	CASSPGRGRQETQYF
-	few	TRBV5-4	TRBJ1-1	TGTGCCAGCAGCGGATGGGGGAACACTGAAGCTTTCTTT	CASSGWGNTEAFF
-	-	TRBV7-2	TRBJ1-5	TGTGCCAGCAGCTCCTGGGCCGTCGAGCCCCAGCATTTT	CASSSWAVEPQHF
-	-	TRBV5-1	TRBJ2-7	TGCGCCAGCAGCTTGGCCCAGGGGCCCTACGAGCAGTACTTC	CASSLAQGPYEQYF
-	-	TRBV11-2	TRBJ2-7	TGTGCCAGCAGCCCCTTTTCAAGGGGGGTTTCCTACGAGCAGTACTTC	CASSPFSRGVSYEQYF